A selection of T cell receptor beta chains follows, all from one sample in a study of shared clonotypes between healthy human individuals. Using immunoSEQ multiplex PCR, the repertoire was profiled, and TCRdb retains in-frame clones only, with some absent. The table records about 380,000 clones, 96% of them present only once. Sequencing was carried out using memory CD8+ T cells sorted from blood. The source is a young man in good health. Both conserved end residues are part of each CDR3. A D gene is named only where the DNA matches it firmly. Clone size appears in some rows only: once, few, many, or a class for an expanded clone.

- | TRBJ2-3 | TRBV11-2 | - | CASSLGEPATQYF | TGTGCCAGCAGCTTAGGAGAACCGGCGACGCAGTATTTT
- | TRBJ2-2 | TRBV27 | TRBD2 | CASSTGGGELFF | TGTGCCAGCAGCACGGGGGGCGGGGAGCTGTTTTTT
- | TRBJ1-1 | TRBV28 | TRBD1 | CASSLGDRWGTEAFF | TGTGCCAGCAGTCTAGGGGACAGGTGGGGCACTGAAGCTTTCTTT
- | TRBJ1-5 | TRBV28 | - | CASSPDSYQPQHF | TGTGCCAGCAGTCCGGACAGTTATCAGCCCCAGCATTTT
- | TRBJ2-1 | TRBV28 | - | CASSLDRGSGNEQFF | TGTGCCAGCAGTTTAGACCGCGGGTCGGGCAATGAGCAGTTCTTC
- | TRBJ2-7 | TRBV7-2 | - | CASSAYGRTYEQYF | TGTGCCAGCAGCGCCTACGGGCGTACCTACGAGCAGTACTTC
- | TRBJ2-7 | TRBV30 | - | CAWSSAYEQYF | TGTGCCTGGAGTTCCGCATACGAGCAGTACTTC
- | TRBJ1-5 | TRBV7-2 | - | CASSLGGSGSISNQPQHF | TGTGCCAGCAGCTTAGGGGGGTCGGGAAGTATTAGCAATCAGCCCCAGCATTTT
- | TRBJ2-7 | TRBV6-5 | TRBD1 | CASSYRDSFNEQYF | TGTGCCAGCAGTTACCGGGACAGCTTCAACGAGCAGTACTTC
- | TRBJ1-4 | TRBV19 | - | CASSMTDKLNEKLFF | TGTGCCAGTAGTATGACGGACAAGCTGAATGAAAAACTGTTTTTT
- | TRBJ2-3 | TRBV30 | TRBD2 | CAWSRGLAGPGTDTQYF | TGTGCCTGGAGTAGGGGACTAGCGGGACCTGGCACAGATACGCAGTATTTT
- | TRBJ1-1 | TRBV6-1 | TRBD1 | CASTIQPGQGTEAFF | TGTGCCAGCACCATCCAACCAGGACAGGGGACCGAAGCTTTCTTT
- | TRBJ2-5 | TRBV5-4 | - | CASSPGTYEETQYF | TGTGCCAGCAGCCCCGGGACATATGAAGAGACCCAGTACTTC
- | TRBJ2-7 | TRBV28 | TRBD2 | CASSGTSGRYEQYF | TGTGCCAGCAGCGGGACTAGCGGGAGATACGAGCAGTACTTC
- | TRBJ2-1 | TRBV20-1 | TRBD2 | CSALAGNEQFF | TGCAGTGCCCTAGCGGGAAATGAGCAGTTCTTC
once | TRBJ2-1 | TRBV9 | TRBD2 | CASSAGLAGNNEQFF | TGTGCCAGCAGCGCCGGACTAGCGGGTAACAATGAGCAGTTCTTC
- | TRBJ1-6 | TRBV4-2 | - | CASSQERQLSPLHF | TGTGCCAGCAGCCAAGAGCGGCAGCTATCACCCCTCCACTTT
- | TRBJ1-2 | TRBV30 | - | CAWRNYGYTF | TGTGCCTGGAGGAACTATGGCTACACCTTC
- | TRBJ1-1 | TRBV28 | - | CASSSQGQTEAFF | TGTGCCAGCAGTAGCCAGGGTCAAACTGAAGCTTTCTTT
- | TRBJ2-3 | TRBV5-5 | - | CASSPSTDTQYF | TGTGCCAGCAGTCCTAGCACAGATACGCAGTATTTT
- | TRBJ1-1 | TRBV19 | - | CASSEMNTEAFF | TGTGCCAGTAGTGAAATGAACACTGAAGCTTTCTTT
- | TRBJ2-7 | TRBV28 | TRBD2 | CASSYPGLADYEQYF | TGTGCCAGCAGTTATCCGGGACTAGCGGACTACGAGCAGTACTTC
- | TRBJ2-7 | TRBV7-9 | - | CASSSRDLSYEQYF | TGTGCCAGCAGCTCCCGGGACTTATCCTACGAGCAGTACTTC
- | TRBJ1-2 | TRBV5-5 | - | CASSLAGTQNYGYTF | TGTGCCAGCAGCTTGGCTGGGACCCAGAACTATGGCTACACCTTC
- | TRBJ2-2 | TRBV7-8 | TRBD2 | CASSLGRLAGVPGELFF | TGTGCCAGCAGCTTAGGCCGACTAGCGGGAGTGCCCGGGGAGCTGTTTTTT
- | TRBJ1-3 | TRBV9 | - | CASSVDEGNTIYF | TGTGCCAGCAGCGTAGACGAGGGAAACACCATATATTTT
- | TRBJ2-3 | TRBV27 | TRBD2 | CASSLSPTSGKHTQYF | TGTGCCAGCAGTTTATCCCCTACTAGCGGGAAACATACGCAGTATTTT
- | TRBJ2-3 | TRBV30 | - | CAWYSTDTQYF | TGTGCCTGGTATAGCACAGATACGCAGTATTTT
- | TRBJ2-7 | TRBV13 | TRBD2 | CASSLGDGTSGYEQYF | TGTGCCAGCAGCTTAGGCGACGGGACTAGCGGCTACGAGCAGTACTTC